A selection of T cell receptor beta chains follows, all from one sample in a study of blood T cell repertoires in COVID-19. Measured with immunoSEQ multiplex PCR; TCRdb has only the in-frame clones, and not every one. The profile shows approximately 200,000 clones, approximately 88% of them singletons. The material sequenced was PBMCs or T cells enriched from blood (not recorded which). All receptors come from a woman in her twenties or thirties who had recovered from COVID-19. Each CDR3 is given with its conserved first and last residue. Each record gives: V gene, D gene, clone size, J gene, CDR3 DNA, CDR3 protein. A D gene is named only where the DNA matches it firmly. Not every row has a clone size; where given, it reads once, few, many or a size class.

TRBV12-3/TRBV12-4	.	.	TRBJ1-4	TGTGCCAGTAGGACAACAACTAATGAAAAACTGTTTTTT	CASRTTTNEKLFF
TRBV7-2	TRBD1	.	TRBJ2-5	TGTGCCAGCAGCTTAGGACAGGGGGCGGACGAGACCCAGTACTTC	CASSLGQGADETQYF
TRBV18	TRBD2	.	TRBJ2-3	TGTGCCAGCTCACCACCAGGACTAGCGGGCGATACGCAGTATTTT	CASSPPGLAGDTQYF
TRBV15	.	.	TRBJ2-7	TGTGCCACCAGCAGGGGGGCATCCTACGAGCAGTACTTC	CATSRGASYEQYF
TRBV9	.	.	TRBJ2-3	TGTGCCAGCAGCCCAATTGCGGCAGATACGCAGTATTTT	CASSPIAADTQYF
TRBV14	TRBD2	.	TRBJ2-3	TGTGCCAGCAGCCAACGCGGGGGTACAGATACGCAGTATTTT	CASSQRGGTDTQYF
TRBV6-5	.	.	TRBJ1-1	TGTGCCAGCAGAAGAGAAAGGGGGGAAGCTTTCTTT	CASRRERGEAFF
TRBV7-2	.	.	TRBJ1-5	TGTGCCAGCAGCCCACACAGGGATGGAAGCCAGCCCCAGCATTTT	CASSPHRDGSQPQHF
TRBV28	.	few	TRBJ1-1	TGTGCCAGCAGTTTAGGAGGGGCGCACACTGAAGCTTTCTTT	CASSLGGAHTEAFF
TRBV28	.	.	TRBJ1-5	TGTGCCAGCAGGGGGCGGGAAAGTCAGCCCCAGCATTTT	CASRGRESQPQHF
TRBV14	.	few	TRBJ2-2	TGTGCCAGCAGGAAGAGTGGAGGCGGGGAGCTGTTTTTT	CASRKSGGGELFF
TRBV10-3	TRBD2	.	TRBJ2-2	TGTGCCATCAGTACACCAGTGGGGACTAGCGGGCGGCAAGGGGTCACCGGGGAGCTGTTTTTT	CAISTPVGTSGRQGVTGELFF
TRBV10-3	TRBD2	many	TRBJ2-5	TGTGCCATCAGTCCCCTAGCGGGGGGAGGAGAGACCCAGTACTTC	CAISPLAGGGETQYF
TRBV27	TRBD2	.	TRBJ2-2	TGTGCCAGCAGTTTATCAATAGGACTAGCGAACACCGGGGAGCTGTTTTTT	CASSLSIGLANTGELFF
TRBV18	.	.	TRBJ1-5	TGTGCCAGCTCACTGAACAGGAATAGCAATCAGCCCCAGCATTTT	CASSLNRNSNQPQHF
TRBV10-2	.	.	TRBJ1-1	TGCGCCAGCAACAGCCCCGGCAGTGGTGAAGCTTTCTTT	CASNSPGSGEAFF
TRBV18	.	.	TRBJ2-7	TGTGCCAGCTCACCACCCGGGAGAGGCGGCGAGCAGTACTTC	CASSPPGRGGEQYF
TRBV6-5	.	.	TRBJ1-2	TGTGCCAGTGATGCTTCCGGCTATGGCTACACCTTC	CASDASGYGYTF
TRBV9	TRBD1	.	TRBJ2-4	TGTGCCAGCAGCGCCAAGCTGCCCGGGACAGGGGGAAACATTCAGTACTTC	CASSAKLPGTGGNIQYF
TRBV29-1	TRBD2	.	TRBJ2-7	TGCGCCGGGACTAGAGAGCACGAGCAGTACTTC	CAGTREHEQYF
TRBV5-1	TRBD1	.	TRBJ2-2	TGCGCCAGCAGCTTGGTCCGGACAGGGGGTAACACCGGGGAGCTGTTTTTT	CASSLVRTGGNTGELFF
TRBV30	.	.	TRBJ1-1	TGTGCCTGGAGTGTACCAGGCTTGGGCACTGAAGCTTTCTTT	CAWSVPGLGTEAFF
TRBV11-3	.	.	TRBJ1-3	TGTGCCAGCAGCTTAGATAGAGGGGGTAGGTCTGGAAACACCATATATTTT	CASSLDRGGRSGNTIYF
TRBV27	.	.	TRBJ2-7	TGTGCCAGCAGTGCACAGGGTTACGAGCAGTACTTC	CASSAQGYEQYF
TRBV12-3/TRBV12-4	.	few	TRBJ1-2	TGTGCCAGCAATCTACAGGGTAGCTATGGCTACACCTTC	CASNLQGSYGYTF
TRBV29-1	TRBD2	.	TRBJ2-7	TGCAGCGTTGAAATGGGCGCGGGGGGTAGAGCGCAGTACTTC	CSVEMGAGGRAQYF
TRBV10-2	.	.	TRBJ1-4	TGCGCCAGCAGTGAGGAGCTTAATGAAAAACTGTTTTTT	CASSEELNEKLFF
TRBV28	.	.	TRBJ1-1	TGTGCCAGCAGATCGTACGGGAACACTGAAGCTTTCTTT	CASRSYGNTEAFF
TRBV19	.	.	TRBJ1-1	TGTGCCAGTAGTATTAATTGGGGCCCGAACACTGAAGCTTTCTTT	CASSINWGPNTEAFF
TRBV4-1	TRBD1	few	TRBJ2-7	TGCGCCAGCAGTCATACCGGGACAGGGTCCTACGAGCAGTACTTC	CASSHTGTGSYEQYF
TRBV19	.	.	TRBJ2-7	TGTGCCAGTAGTCCCAATCTAAGCTCCTACGAGCAGTACTTC	CASSPNLSSYEQYF
TRBV6-5	TRBD1	.	TRBJ1-1	TGTGCCAGCACCAGACAGGGAAGGGACACTGAAGCTTTCTTT	CASTRQGRDTEAFF
TRBV5-4	.	.	TRBJ2-7	TGTGCCAGCAGAAGGGACAGCGGCGGGGCCTACGAGCAGTACTTC	CASRRDSGGAYEQYF
TRBV25-1	.	.	TRBJ2-5	TGTGCCAGCAGTGAATTGGGGCTTACCGAGACCCAGTACTTC	CASSELGLTETQYF
TRBV9	.	.	TRBJ2-4	TGTGCCAGCAGCGTTCTAGGTGTGGACATTCAGTACTTC	CASSVLGVDIQYF
TRBV19	.	.	TRBJ1-2	TGTGCCAGTAGTATCGGGACACTCGAATCGGTCAATGGCTACACCTTC	CASSIGTLESVNGYTF
TRBV7-8	.	.	TRBJ1-2	TGTGCCAGCAACCTTGCACACGGGAGGGATTATGGCTACACCTTC	CASNLAHGRDYGYTF
TRBV25-1	.	.	TRBJ1-4	TGTGCCAGCACCTCTACGCAGGGGAAGGGTGCAACTAATGAAAAACTGTTTTTT	CASTSTQGKGATNEKLFF
TRBV28	TRBD2	.	TRBJ2-3	TGTGCCAGCAGTGGGTATGGTAGCGGGAGTCCAGATACGCAGTATTTT	CASSGYGSGSPDTQYF
TRBV5-8	.	.	TRBJ1-5	TGTGCCAGCAGTTATGGGACACATCTAAATCAGCCCCAGCATTTT	CASSYGTHLNQPQHF
TRBV28	.	.	TRBJ2-3	TGTGCCAGCACCTTGCAGGGTTGGGGCACAGATACGCAGTATTTT	CASTLQGWGTDTQYF
TRBV28	.	.	TRBJ1-4	TGTGCCAGCAGCCCTGGTTTAGCAACTAATGAAAAACTGTTTTTT	CASSPGLATNEKLFF
TRBV28	TRBD2	once	TRBJ2-1	TGTGCCAGCAGTTGGGGCCGCCAGGGTAAAGCGGGACTAGCTGACAATGAGCAGTTCTTC	CASSWGRQGKAGLADNEQFF
TRBV7-2	.	.	TRBJ2-7	TGTGCCAGCAGCTCTGAAGGAGGGCCCGAGCAGTACTTC	CASSSEGGPEQYF
TRBV6-4	TRBD2	.	TRBJ2-3	TGTGCCAGCAGCACCGGGACTAGCGTGAGAACGGATACGCAGTATTTT	CASSTGTSVRTDTQYF
TRBV11-2	.	.	TRBJ1-2	TGTGCCAGCAGCTTAGGAGACTATGGCTACACCTTC	CASSLGDYGYTF
TRBV28	TRBD1	.	TRBJ1-1	TGTGCCAGCAGTTTGCGGGACAGGGAAGGTGAAGCTTTCTTT	CASSLRDREGEAFF
TRBV28	.	.	TRBJ1-2	TGTGCCAGCAGTTTGCGCGTTGGTGGCTACACCTTC	CASSLRVGGYTF
TRBV7-9	TRBD1	.	TRBJ1-2	TGTGCCAGCAGCTTAGACAGGGGTAACTATGGCTACACCTTC	CASSLDRGNYGYTF
TRBV5-1	.	.	TRBJ1-1	TGCGCCAGCAGCTTGGGGGGAGTAGGGAACACTGAAGCTTTCTTT	CASSLGGVGNTEAFF
TRBV7-2	.	.	TRBJ1-1	TGTGCCAGCAGCTTAGGACAGGTAAACACTGAAGCTTTCTTT	CASSLGQVNTEAFF
TRBV11-2	.	.	TRBJ2-1	TGTGCCAGCAGCTTATCCGGACTAAGCGATGAGCAGTTCTTC	CASSLSGLSDEQFF
TRBV5-6	TRBD1	.	TRBJ2-5	TGTGCCAGCAGCTCGACAGGGCCTAAGGGAGAGACCCAGTACTTC	CASSSTGPKGETQYF
TRBV5-4	.	once	TRBJ1-1	TGTGCCAGCAGCCCACGACGGGAAAACACTGAAGCTTTCTTT	CASSPRRENTEAFF
TRBV7-9	.	.	TRBJ2-3	TGTGCCAGCACCTTACGGCTAGCGATCGGCACAGATACGCAGTATTTT	CASTLRLAIGTDTQYF
TRBV10-3	.	.	TRBJ1-1	TGTGCCATCAGTGAGTCCCCCGGGGAAGAAGCTTTCTTT	CAISESPGEEAFF
TRBV5-1	.	.	TRBJ1-6	TGCGCCAGCAGCCCCTTGGGCCTGTATAATTCACCCCTCCACTTT	CASSPLGLYNSPLHF